Listed here are 21 T cell receptor beta chains from one sample, sequenced in a study of PD-L1 blockade in urothelial cancer. TCRdb's table, derived via immunoSEQ multiplex PCR, lists solely in-frame clones and lacks some. Altogether about 74,000 clones are present, 80% to 85% being singletons, with the ten largest covering about 5.1%. Sample: PBMCs, taken around atezolizumab (anti-PD-L1) treatment. The receptors originated from a man aged 65 to 79 with urothelial cancer.

The V and J genes are TRBV6-4 and TRBJ2-2, with D hard to call. The CDR3 contains 14 residues. The V end lost 6 bases, the J end lost 7 bases, and 15 bases lay between the germline ends. Germline lookup yields CDR1 MRHNA and CDR2 SNTAGT. CDR3 residues: CASSTEFSGGELFF. The CDR3 nucleotides are TGTGCCAGCAGCACCGAGTTTAGTGGCGGGGAGCTGTTTTTT.

The chain links TRBV6-6 to TRBJ2-7; D is perhaps TRBD1 (5 bases). V shed 2 bases and J shed 6 bases, with 14 bases lying between them. Germline lookup yields CDR1 MNHNY and CDR2 SVGAGI (reference sequence). The CDR3 sequence is 14 residues long. In DNA, the CDR3 is TGTGCCAGCAGTTACGGGCAGGGAATGGCCGAGCAGTACTTC. Translated, it gives CASSYGQGMAEQYF.

This chain's CDR3 is CASSLDRHNEQFF. DNA for the CDR3: TGTGCCAGCAGCTTAGACAGACACAATGAGCAGTTCTTC. The chain joins TRBV7-7 to TRBJ2-1; D ambiguous. The germline CDR1 and CDR2 sequences are SSHAT and FNYEAQ (reference sequence). The CDR3 totals 13 residues. Trimming cost V 1 base and J 5 bases, with 6 bases left between them.

This clone was detected a few times. The chain joins TRBV10-3 to TRBJ2-7; TRBD2 agrees at 7 bases. Germline V gene lookup returns CDR1 ENHRY and CDR2 SYGVKD. V shed 7 bases, J shed 3 bases, and the junction held 9 bases outside the gene matches. The CDR3 is 14 residues long. CDR3 region: CAINPSGGGYEQYF. Here the CDR3 DNA reads TGTGCCATCAACCCGTCTGGGGGGGGCTACGAGCAGTACTTC.

The chain combines TRBV5-1 with TRBJ2-3; D is perhaps TRBD1 (6 bases). The ends were cut back, 5 bases at V and 1 base at J, with 17 bases in the middle. This CDR3 has 16 residues. Per germline, CDR1 SGHRS and CDR2 YFSETQ. The CDR3 coding sequence is TGCGCCAGCAGGGAGAGGTGGGGGCCTCGCACAGATACGCAGTATTTT. It codes for CASRERWGPRTDTQYF.

The chain uses TRBV6-6 and TRBJ1-2; D gene unclear. Germline V gene sequence: CDR1 MNHNY, CDR2 SVGAGI (reference sequence). The ends were cut back, 1 base at V and 8 bases at J, with 8 bases in the middle. This CDR3 region has 12 residues. CDR3 in amino acids: CASSYWEDGYTF. CDR3 coding DNA: TGTGCCAGCAGTTACTGGGAGGACGGCTACACCTTC.

This clone was seen a single time. This chain connects TRBV19 to TRBJ1-4; no clear D gene. Germline CDR1 is LNHDA and CDR2 is SQIVND (reference sequence). The CDR3 contains 14 residues. Trimming cost V 6 bases and J 0 bases, with 8 bases left between them. The CDR3 region is CASSLAATNEKLFF. CDR3 nucleotides: TGTGCCAGTAGCTTGGCGGCAACTAATGAAAAACTGTTTTTT. Variable domain in full (rest from reference TRBV19 and TRBJ1-4): DGGITQSPKYLFRKEGQNVTLSCEQNLNHDAMYWYRQDPGQGLRLIYYSQIVNDFQKGDIAEGYSVSREKKESFPLTVTSAQKNPTAFYLCASSLAATNEKLFFGSGTQLSVL.

The chain links TRBV6-1 to TRBJ2-5; TRBD1 agrees at 8 bases. The CDR3 is 15 amino acids. Germline V gene lookup returns CDR1 MNHNS and CDR2 SASEGT. Unmatched junction bases numbered 6, after V lost 5 bases and J lost 1 base. CDR3 coding DNA: TGTGCCAGCAGTTCCAGACAGGGGACCCAAGAGACCCAGTACTTC. This codes for CASSSRQGTQETQYF.

The chain has TRBV7-9 and TRBJ2-7; no clear D. This CDR3 is 13 amino acids long. V shed 8 bases and J shed 2 bases, with 13 bases lying between them. Germline CDR1 SEHNR, CDR2 FQNEAQ (reference sequence). The CDR3 nucleotides read TGTGCCAGCTCCACCGGGTTACCCTACGAGCAGTACTTC. It yields the protein CASSTGLPYEQYF.

The rearrangement joins TRBV6-4 to TRBJ1-2; perhaps TRBD1 as D (6 bases). The CDR3 has 14 amino acids. Germline loops: CDR1 MRHNA, CDR2 SNTAGT. V lost 6 bases and J lost 8, with 19 bases in between. The CDR3 sequence: CASRSWTAGGGYTF. DNA of the CDR3: TGTGCCAGCAGATCTTGGACAGCCGGTGGGGGCTACACCTTC.

The chain carries TRBV6-5 and TRBJ1-1; a possible D gene is TRBD1 (6 bases). Germline V gene sequence: CDR1 MNHEY, CDR2 SVGAGI. The CDR3 runs 15 residues. The V end was cut by 0 bases, the J end by 2 bases, with 10 bases between. The CDR3 nucleotides read TGTGCCAGCAGTTACTCGCCGACAGGTAACACTGAAGCTTTCTTT. Translating gives CASSYSPTGNTEAFF.

The chain employs TRBV5-1 and TRBJ1-2; no definite D call. This CDR3 has 13 residues. Trimming removed 4 bases from V and 8 bases from J, with 15 bases in between. The V gene's germline CDR1 is SGHRS and CDR2 YFSETQ. For the CDR3, the DNA is TGCGCCAGCAGCCCCCTGGACTTTGGAGGCTACACCTTC. This translates into CASSPLDFGGYTF.

The rearrangement uses TRBV4-2 and TRBJ2-1, with TRBD2 as a possible D gene (6 bases). The CDR3 spans 20 residues. Per the germline V gene, CDR1 is LGHNA and CDR2 is YNFKEQ. Trimming stripped 0 bases from V and 10 bases from J, with 31 bases between. CDR3 nucleotide sequence: TGTGCCAGCAGCCAAGATAGGGGTACTCTCTATTCGGACCTCCGGGGGGAGCAGTTCTTC. This translates into CASSQDRGTLYSDLRGEQFF.

The rearrangement joins TRBV2 to TRBJ2-4, with 9 positions matching TRBD2. Germline values: CDR1 SNHLY, CDR2 FYNNEI. This CDR3 has 19 residues. V gave up 1 base and J gave up 2 bases; unmatched junction bases: 12. The DNA of the CDR3 is TGTGCCAGCAGTGAAGGGAGGAGGAGGGCGGGAGGGACCAAAAACATTCAGTACTTC. Translating it yields CASSEGRRRAGGTKNIQYF.

The chain carries TRBV4-1 and TRBJ2-3; 9 bases agree with TRBD2. CDR3 size: 15 residues. Germline V gene sequence: CDR1 MGHRA, CDR2 YSYEKL. Unmatched junction bases numbered 5, after V lost 4 bases and J lost 3 bases. For the CDR3, the DNA is TGCGCCAGCAGCCTCAGGCGGGAGGGGACAGATACGCAGTATTTT. It translates to CASSLRREGTDTQYF.

The sample holds one count of this clone. The genes are TRBV18 and TRBJ2-3; 9 nucleotides agree with TRBD1. V lost 4 bases and J lost 3; bases outside the gene matches: 8. Germline CDR1 is KGHSH and CDR2 is LQKENI. The CDR3 is 16 amino acids. CDR3 loop: CASSLITGGATDTQYF. The CDR3 DNA is TGTGCCAGCTCACTAATTACAGGGGGCGCGACAGATACGCAGTATTTT. Full variable domain (outside the CDR3, taken from reference TRBV18 and TRBJ2-3): NAGVMQNPRHLVRRRGQEARLRCSPMKGHSHVYWYRQLPEEGLKFMVYLQKENIIDESGMPKERFSAEFPKEGPSILRIQQVVRGDSAAYFCASSLITGGATDTQYFGPGTRLTVL.

This chain connects TRBV28 to TRBJ1-1, with D maybe TRBD1 (6 bases). The CDR3 length is 14 residues. Germline CDR1 reads MDHEN; CDR2 reads SYDVKM. V was clipped by 5 bases and J by 7 bases, with 17 bases between them. CDR3 amino acids: CASSTPGGRIEAFF. DNA for the CDR3: TGTGCCAGCAGTACCCCCGGGGGGCGCATTGAAGCTTTCTTT.

V gene TRBV6-5 combines with J gene TRBJ2-7; the match to TRBD1 covers 8 bases. Germline V gene lookup returns CDR1 MNHEY and CDR2 SVGAGI. The junction had 7 bases not matched to a gene; V was cut back by 0 bases and J by 6 bases. The length of the CDR3 is 15 residues. The CDR3 bases are TGTGCCAGCAGTTACTCTTCGGACAGGGACCGCGAGCAGTACTTC. Its translation: CASSYSSDRDREQYF.

The chain uses TRBV15 and TRBJ1-5; 7 nucleotides line up with TRBD1. Germline trimming cut 4 bases from V and 3 bases from J; bases unmatched to any gene: 6. Per germline, CDR1 LNHNV and CDR2 YYDKDF (reference sequence). This CDR3 region has 15 residues. The chain's CDR3 is CATSTYRGPNQPQHF. The CDR3 bases are TGTGCCACCAGCACCTACAGGGGCCCCAATCAGCCCCAGCATTTT.

V is TRBV28 and J is TRBJ2-5; possibly TRBD1 for D (6 bases). V shed 1 base and J shed 5 bases, with 14 bases lying between them. The CDR3 covers 15 residues. The germline V gene encodes CDR1 MDHEN and CDR2 SYDVKM. Here the CDR3 reads CASSLFEAGEETQYF. For the CDR3, the DNA is TGTGCCAGCAGTTTATTCGAGGCAGGGGAGGAGACCCAGTACTTC.

In DNA, the CDR3 is TGTGCCAGTACGGGGAGTTGGGGTAGTGAGCAGTTCTTC. This codes for CASTGSWGSEQFF. V and J are TRBV19 and TRBJ2-1, with a possible D match to TRBD2 (5 bases). V dropped 7 bases and J dropped 9 bases, with 16 bases sitting between them. The CDR3 has 13 amino acids. Germline assignment: CDR1 LNHDA and CDR2 SQIVND (reference sequence).